These 7 T cell receptor beta chains were all obtained from the same sample, sequenced in a study of monozygotic twins with inflammatory bowel disease. Reprocessing the 5' RACE reads, TCRdb reports a single entry for every CDR3 protein and omits DNA. Its table records approximately 300,000 distinct CDR3 sequences. Sample: blood. Receptors were obtained from a human donor with ulcerative colitis or Crohn's disease, or a healthy co-twin of an affected twin (not recorded which).

The chain couples TRBV5-1 to TRBJ2-7. The CDR3 contains 13 residues. Germline CDR1 and CDR2: SGHRS and YFSETQ. Here the CDR3 reads CASSLELSYEQYF.

The CDR3 region is CASSYRGGYSYEQYF. The genes are TRBV7-9 and TRBJ2-7; TCRdb picks TRBD2, but there is no DNA to check that call. Germline V gene lookup returns CDR1 SEHNR and CDR2 FQNEAQ (reference sequence). The CDR3 extends over 15 amino acids.

The chain employs TRBV20-1 and TRBJ2-2; TCRdb selects TRBD2, and the lack of DNA leaves this call unchecked. This CDR3 is 14 amino acids long. The germline CDR1 and CDR2 sequences are DFQATT and SNEGSKA (reference sequence). CDR3 region: CSAPRDSNTGELFF.

The chain carries TRBV7-8 and TRBJ2-7. CDR1 and CDR2 (germline): SGHVS, FQNEAQ. The CDR3 consists of 11 residues. The CDR3 reads CASSWLYEQYF.

The J gene is TRBJ1-1, the V gene TRBV7-8. This CDR3 has 15 residues. Per germline, CDR1 SGHVS and CDR2 FQNEAQ. The CDR3: CASSLKSSAATEAFF.

CDR3 protein: CASSFTPGYEQFF. This chain connects TRBV28 to TRBJ2-1; TCRdb's D call of TRBD1 is untestable without DNA. CDR1 and CDR2 from the germline V gene are MDHEN and SYDVKM. The CDR3 is 13 amino acids. Complete variable domain (other parts from reference TRBV28 and TRBJ2-1): DVKVTQSSRYLVKRTGEKVFLECVQDMDHENMFWYRQDPGLGLRLIYFSYDVKMKEKGDIPEGYSVSREKKERFSLILESASTNQTSMYLCASSFTPGYEQFFGPGTRLTVL.

The CDR3 spells CASILRERNEQFF. The V and J genes are TRBV28 and TRBJ2-1; TCRdb gives TRBD2 as the D gene, but with no DNA this cannot be confirmed. CDR3 length: 13 amino acids. CDR1 and CDR2 from the germline V gene are MDHEN and SYDVKM.